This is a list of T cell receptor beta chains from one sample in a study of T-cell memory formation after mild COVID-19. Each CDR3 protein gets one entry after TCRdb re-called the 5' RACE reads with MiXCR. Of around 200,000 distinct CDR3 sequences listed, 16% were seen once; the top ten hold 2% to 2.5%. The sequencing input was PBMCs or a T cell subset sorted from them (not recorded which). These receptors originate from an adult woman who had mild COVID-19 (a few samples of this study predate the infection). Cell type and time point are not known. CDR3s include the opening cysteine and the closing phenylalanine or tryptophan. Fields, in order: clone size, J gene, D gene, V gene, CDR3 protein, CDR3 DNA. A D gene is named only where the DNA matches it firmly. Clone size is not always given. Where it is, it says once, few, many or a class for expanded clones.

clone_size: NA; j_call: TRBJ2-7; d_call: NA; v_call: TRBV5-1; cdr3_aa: CASSSWPSPGDEQYF; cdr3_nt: TGCGCCAGCAGCTCGTGGCCCAGCCCCGGTGACGAGCAGTACTTC
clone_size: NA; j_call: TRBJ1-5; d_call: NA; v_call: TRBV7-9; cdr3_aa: CASSLAGLSNQPQHF; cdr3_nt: TGTGCCAGCAGCTTAGCGGGCCTTAGCAATCAGCCCCAGCATTTT
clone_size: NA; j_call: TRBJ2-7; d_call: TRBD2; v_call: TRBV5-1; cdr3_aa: CASSRLAGKSHEQYF; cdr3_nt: TGCGCCAGCAGCAGACTAGCGGGAAAATCCCACGAGCAGTACTTC
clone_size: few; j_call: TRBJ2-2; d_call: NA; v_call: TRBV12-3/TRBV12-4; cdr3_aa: CASSFGTLNTGELFF; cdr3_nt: TGTGCCAGCAGTTTCGGGACATTGAACACCGGGGAGCTGTTTTTT
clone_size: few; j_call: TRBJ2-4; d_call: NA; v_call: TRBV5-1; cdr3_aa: CASKSGTRDIQYF; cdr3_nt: TGCGCCAGCAAATCCGGGACACGGGACATTCAGTACTTC
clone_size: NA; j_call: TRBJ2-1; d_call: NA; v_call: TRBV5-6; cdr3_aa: CASSLIDEQFF; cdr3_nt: TGTGCCAGCAGCTTGATCGATGAGCAGTTCTTC
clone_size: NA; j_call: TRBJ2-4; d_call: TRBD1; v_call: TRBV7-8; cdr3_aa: CASSPLRTGLHIQYF; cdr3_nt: TGTGCCAGCAGCCCATTGCGGACAGGGCTACACATTCAGTACTTC
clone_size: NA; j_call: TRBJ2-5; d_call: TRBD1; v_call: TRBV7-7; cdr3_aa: CASSKGGRETQYF; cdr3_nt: TGTGCTAGCAGCAAAGGGGGCCGTGAGACCCAGTACTTC
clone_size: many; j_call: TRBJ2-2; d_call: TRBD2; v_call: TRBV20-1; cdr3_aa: CSAALAGGVGELFF; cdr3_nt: TGCAGTGCTGCACTAGCGGGAGGGGTCGGGGAGCTGTTTTTT
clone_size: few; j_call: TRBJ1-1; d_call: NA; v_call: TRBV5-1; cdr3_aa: CASQNGQLNTEAFF; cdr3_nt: TGCGCCAGTCAAAACGGACAGCTGAACACTGAAGCTTTCTTT
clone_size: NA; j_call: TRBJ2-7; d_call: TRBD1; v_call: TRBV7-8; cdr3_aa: CASLRQGSSYEQYF; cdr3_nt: TGTGCCAGCCTGAGACAGGGCAGCTCCTACGAGCAGTACTTC
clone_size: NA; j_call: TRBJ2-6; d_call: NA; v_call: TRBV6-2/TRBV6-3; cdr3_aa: CASTRVLGANVLTF; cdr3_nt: TGTGCCAGCACCAGGGTCCTCGGGGCCAACGTCCTGACTTTC
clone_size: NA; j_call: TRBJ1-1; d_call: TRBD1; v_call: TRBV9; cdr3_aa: CASSVVGTDTEAFF; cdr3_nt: TGTGCCAGCAGCGTGGTGGGGACAGACACTGAAGCTTTCTTT
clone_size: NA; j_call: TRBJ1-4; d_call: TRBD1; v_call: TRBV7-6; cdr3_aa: CASSSQGSNEKLFF; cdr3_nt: TGTGCCAGCAGTTCACAGGGGTCTAATGAAAAACTGTTTTTT
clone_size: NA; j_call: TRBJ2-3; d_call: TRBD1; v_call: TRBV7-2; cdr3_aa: CASRTGFGTDTQYF; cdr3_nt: TGTGCCAGTCGGACAGGGTTCGGCACAGATACGCAGTATTTT
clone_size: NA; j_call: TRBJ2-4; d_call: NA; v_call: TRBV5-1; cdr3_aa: CASSTGTQNIQYF; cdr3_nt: TGCGCCAGCAGCACCGGGACCCAAAACATTCAGTACTTC
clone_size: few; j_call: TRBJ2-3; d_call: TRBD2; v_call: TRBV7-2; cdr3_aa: CASSLAGRSGREADTQYF; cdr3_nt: TGTGCCAGCAGCTTAGCGGGAAGAAGCGGGAGGGAGGCAGATACGCAGTATTTT
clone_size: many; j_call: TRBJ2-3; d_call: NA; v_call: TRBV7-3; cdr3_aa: CASSLSGSTDTQYF; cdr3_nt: TGTGCCAGCAGCTTAAGCGGGAGCACAGATACGCAGTATTTT
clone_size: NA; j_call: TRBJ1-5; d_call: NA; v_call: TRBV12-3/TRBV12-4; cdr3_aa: CASSFSRVISNQPQHF; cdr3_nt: TGTGCCAGCAGTTTCTCCAGGGTGATTTCAAATCAGCCCCAGCATTTT
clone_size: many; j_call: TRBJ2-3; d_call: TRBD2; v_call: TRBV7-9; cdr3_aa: CASSLTSGSADTQYF; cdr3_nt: TGTGCCAGCAGCTTGACTAGCGGGAGTGCAGATACGCAGTATTTT
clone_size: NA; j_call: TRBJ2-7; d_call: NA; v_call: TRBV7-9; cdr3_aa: CASSLVGDSEQYF; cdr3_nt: TGTGCCAGCAGCTTAGTTGGGGACTCGGAGCAGTACTTC
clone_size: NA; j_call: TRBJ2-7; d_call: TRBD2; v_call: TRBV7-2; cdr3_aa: CASRRTSGTYEQYF; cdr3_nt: TGTGCCAGCAGACGGACTAGCGGAACCTACGAGCAGTACTTC
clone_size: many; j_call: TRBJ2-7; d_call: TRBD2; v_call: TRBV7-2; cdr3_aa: CASSSRGTSGYEQYF; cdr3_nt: TGTGCCAGCAGCTCGAGGGGGACTAGCGGCTACGAGCAGTACTTC
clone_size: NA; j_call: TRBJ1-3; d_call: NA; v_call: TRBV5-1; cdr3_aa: CASSRYSPVAGNTIYF; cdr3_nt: TGCGCCAGCAGCCGCTACTCGCCTGTCGCGGGAAACACCATATATTTT
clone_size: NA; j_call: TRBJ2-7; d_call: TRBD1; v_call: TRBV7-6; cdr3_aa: CASSLGDQGATYEQYF; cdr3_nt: TGTGCCAGCAGCTTAGGAGACCAGGGGGCCACCTACGAGCAGTACTTC
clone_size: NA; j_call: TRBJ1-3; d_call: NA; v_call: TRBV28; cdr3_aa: CATMPASGNTIYF; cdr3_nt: TGTGCCACCATGCCGGCCTCTGGAAACACCATATATTTT